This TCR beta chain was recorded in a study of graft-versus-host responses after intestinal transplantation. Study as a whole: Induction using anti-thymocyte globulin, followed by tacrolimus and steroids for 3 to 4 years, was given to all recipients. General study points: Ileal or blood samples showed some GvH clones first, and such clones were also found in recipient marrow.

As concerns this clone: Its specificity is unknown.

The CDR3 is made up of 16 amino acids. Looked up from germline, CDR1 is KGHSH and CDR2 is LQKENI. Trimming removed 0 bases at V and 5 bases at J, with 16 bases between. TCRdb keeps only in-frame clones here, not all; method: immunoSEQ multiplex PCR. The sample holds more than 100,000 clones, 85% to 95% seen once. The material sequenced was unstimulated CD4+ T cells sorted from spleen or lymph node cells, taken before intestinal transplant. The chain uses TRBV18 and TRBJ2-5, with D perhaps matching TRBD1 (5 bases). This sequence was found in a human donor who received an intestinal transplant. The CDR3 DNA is TGTGCCAGCTCACCACCGGGGCAGGGCGAGAGGGAGACCCAGTACTTC. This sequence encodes CASSPPGQGERETQYF.